This T cell receptor (beta chain) was profiled in a study of T cell responses to AZD1222 COVID-19 vaccine. The table came from immunoSEQ multiplex PCR; TCRdb's copy has only in-frame clones and leaves some out. The sample has 150,000 to 200,000 clones, 92% seen once. With regard to this clone: Its antigen remains unknown.

Germline V lookup: CDR1 SGHTS, CDR2 YDEGEE. This CDR3 spans 16 amino acids. The junction had 12 bases not matched to a gene; V was cut back by 4 bases and J by 8 bases. General study points: Repertoires were sampled only after the peak T cell response. Donors skewed white British and female; clonal diversity was possibly underestimated.

Sequencing used peripheral blood, obtained 28 days after the second AZD1222 dose. This TCR was sampled from an adult who received the AZD1222 COVID-19 vaccine. V gene TRBV5-8 combines with J gene TRBJ1-6; 7 bases are shared with TRBD1. The CDR3, as DNA: TGTGCCAGCAGCCCAGGTCGGGACAGAGTATATTCACCCCTCCACTTT. Translating it yields CASSPGRDRVYSPLHF.